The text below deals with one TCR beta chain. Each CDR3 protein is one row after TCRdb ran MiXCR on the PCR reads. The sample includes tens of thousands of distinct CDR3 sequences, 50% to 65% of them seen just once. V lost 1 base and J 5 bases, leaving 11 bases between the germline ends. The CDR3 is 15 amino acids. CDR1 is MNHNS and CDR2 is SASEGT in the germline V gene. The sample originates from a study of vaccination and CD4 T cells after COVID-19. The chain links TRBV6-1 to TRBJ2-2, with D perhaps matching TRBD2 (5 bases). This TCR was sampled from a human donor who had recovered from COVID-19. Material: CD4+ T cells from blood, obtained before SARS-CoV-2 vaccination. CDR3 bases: TGTGCCAGCAGTGAAGGAAGCGGACCTACCGGGGAGCTGTTTTTT. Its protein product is CASSEGSGPTGELFF.